The rows below give T cell receptor beta chains drawn from one sample of a study of beta chain features in type 1 diabetes. Sequencing used immunoSEQ multiplex PCR; TCRdb keeps in-frame clones, though not all of them. The sample shows roughly 250,000 clones, roughly two thirds of them seen only once. Input material: naive CD4+ T cells from blood. The origin of the receptors is a man aged 25 to 40 in good health. The CDR3 runs from the conserved cysteine through the conserved F or W.

V gene,CDR3 length,J gene,CDR3 protein
TRBV29-1,12,TRBJ2-2,CSVHSGTGELFF
TRBV2,14,TRBJ2-7,CASSEYAGFYEQYF
TRBV30,12,TRBJ2-7,CAWSQAAYEQYF
TRBV29-1,14,TRBJ2-4,CSVDLGGGFGIQYF
TRBV11-2,13,TRBJ2-1,CASSLGQYNEQFF
TRBV9,15,TRBJ2-1,CASSELAGGYNEQFF
TRBV7-2,14,TRBJ2-7,CASSAQAGPYEQYF
TRBV30,12,TRBJ2-1,CARGTLNYEQFF
TRBV10-3,12,TRBJ2-7,CAIGKGSYEQYF
TRBV13,15,TRBJ2-7,CASSKGLAASYEQYF
TRBV29-1,14,TRBJ2-7,CSVVGLAGGSEQYF